The 13 T cell receptor beta chains reported below all come from one sample, sequenced in a study of blood T cells in healthy people across ages. For the second PCR, which ran for roughly 7 to 11 cycles, a sample-barcoded 5' primer and a J-beta primer mix were used. MiXCR, applied by TCRdb to the 5' RACE reads, yields one record per CDR3 protein. The data contain roughly 730,000 distinct CDR3 sequences, around 50% of them seen just once; the ten biggest clones take up approximately 24%. The sequencing input was blood. The receptors originated from a middle-aged man in good health.

Worth noting for this clonotype: The junction departs from germline at one end; a sequencing error may be responsible. The chain couples TRBV12-3 or TRBV12-4 to TRBJ2-3; TRBD2 is a possible D gene (5 bases). This CDR3 spans 13 amino acids. CDR3 protein: CASSSARADMQYF. The CDR3 DNA reads as TGTGCCAGCAGTTCCGCGAGGGCAGATATGCAGTATTTT.

The chain recombines TRBV5-5 with TRBJ2-1; perhaps TRBD2 as D (6 bases). Deletions cut 6 bases from V and 5 bases from J, with 12 bases between. The CDR3 runs 13 residues. The germline V gene has CDR1 SGHKS and CDR2 YYEKEE (reference sequence). The CDR3 sequence: CASTRWGDNEQFF. The CDR3 DNA reads TGTGCCAGCACCCGATGGGGGGACAATGAGCAGTTCTTC.

This clonotype was seen only once. This sequence joins TRBV19 and TRBJ2-5; 9 bases fit TRBD2. Per the germline V gene, CDR1 is LNHDA and CDR2 is SQIVND (reference sequence). V shed 5 bases and J 11 bases; nucleotides not matched to a gene: 9. The CDR3 extends over 13 amino acids. The CDR3 region is CASSGTSFNEQYF. The CDR3 bases are TGTGCCAGTAGTGGGACTAGCTTCAATGAGCAGTACTTC.

V is TRBV29-1 and J is TRBJ1-1, with D unclear. Per germline, CDR1 SQVTM and CDR2 ANQGSEA. The CDR3 extends over 14 amino acids. Between the trimmed V and J ends, which lost 3 bases and 3 bases, there was a span of 14 bases. CDR3 protein: CSVENGRGHTEAFF. In DNA, the CDR3 is TGCAGCGTTGAGAATGGTAGAGGACACACTGAAGCTTTCTTT.

This clonotype showed up many times. The chain employs TRBV24-1 and TRBJ2-6; 7 bases map to TRBD1. Germline loops: CDR1 KGHDR, CDR2 SFDVKD. The V and J ends lost 3 bases and 3 bases, in that order; junction bases with no gene match: 4. The CDR3 totals 16 residues. Here the CDR3 reads CATSDDRVSGANVLTF. The CDR3 DNA reads TGTGCCACCAGTGATGACAGGGTCAGTGGGGCCAACGTCCTGACTTTC.

The rearrangement joins TRBV2 to TRBJ1-2, with D unclear. The CDR3 runs to 11 residues. The V gene's germline CDR1 is SNHLY and CDR2 FYNNEI. The ends were cut back, 8 bases at V and 8 bases at J, with 12 bases in the middle. The CDR3 loop reads CASSPTVGYTF. The CDR3 DNA reads TGTGCCAGCTCCCCGACGGTGGGCTACACCTTC.

The chain combines TRBV5-1 with TRBJ2-3; 9 bases align to TRBD2. The CDR3 runs to 15 residues. Germline CDR1 and CDR2: SGHRS and YFSETQ. The V gene end was trimmed by 2 bases and the J gene end by 4 bases; junction bases not matched to a gene: 5. The CDR3 bases are TGCGCCAGCAGCTTTAGGACTAGCGACCCAGATACGCAGTATTTT. This encodes CASSFRTSDPDTQYF.

V gene TRBV25-1 combines with J gene TRBJ1-2, with D perhaps TRBD1 (5 bases). V was cut by 6 bases and J by 3 bases, with 11 bases left in between. Looked up from germline, CDR1 is MGHDK and CDR2 is SYGVNS. The CDR3 contains 13 residues. The CDR3 region is CASRDLQDYGYTF. Here the CDR3 DNA reads TGTGCCAGCAGGGATCTACAGGACTATGGCTACACCTTC.

The chain carries TRBV29-1 and TRBJ2-7; D not certain. Per germline, CDR1 SQVTM and CDR2 ANQGSEA. The V gene lost 6 bases and the J gene lost 3 bases, with 12 bases spanning the gap. This CDR3 comprises 12 residues. The DNA for the CDR3 is TGCAGCGTGGGTGAGACGAACTACGAGCAGTACTTC. It specifies CSVGETNYEQYF.

V and J are TRBV29-1 and TRBJ1-4; D is possibly TRBD1 (5 bases). V lost 6 bases, J lost 11 bases, and 13 bases lay in between. Germline loops: CDR1 SQVTM, CDR2 ANQGSEA. The CDR3 has 11 amino acids. CDR3 sequence: CSVGTDDKLFF. In nucleotides, the CDR3 is TGCAGCGTCGGGACCGACGATAAACTGTTTTTT.

This clonotype appeared a single time. In DNA form, the CDR3 reads TGTGCCAGCAGTTTATACAGGGCCCCTAGCACAGATACGCAGTATTTT. Translating it yields CASSLYRAPSTDTQYF. The genes are TRBV28 and TRBJ2-3, with TRBD1 as a possible D gene (6 bases). V was clipped by 1 base and J by 0 bases, with 11 bases between them. CDR3 length: 16 residues. Germline assignment: CDR1 MDHEN and CDR2 SYDVKM.

The V gene is TRBV20-1, the J gene TRBJ2-5, with D maybe TRBD2 (5 bases). The CDR3 extends over 12 amino acids. With 6 bases removed from V and 1 base from J, the gap between germline ends came to 9 bases. Germline V CDR1 and CDR2: DFQATT, SNEGSKA (reference sequence). The DNA for the CDR3 is TGCAGTGCAGACCGGGGCCAAGAGACCCAGTACTTC. Translating gives CSADRGQETQYF.

This clonotype was seen a handful of times. Here the CDR3 reads CASSTRLAGGGETQYF. The DNA of the CDR3 is TGTGCCAGCAGCACACGACTAGCGGGGGGGGGAGAGACCCAGTACTTC. V usage is TRBV7-2 and J usage is TRBJ2-5; 14 nucleotides line up with TRBD2. Germline CDR1 is SGHTA and CDR2 is FQGNSA. J was trimmed by 4 bases and V by 5 bases; bases with no gene match: 6. The CDR3 is made up of 16 amino acids.